The 32 T cell receptor beta chains below come from one sample, sequenced in a study of molecular identifiers for immune sequencing clone quantification. One entry per CDR3 protein, called by TCRdb with MiXCR from the PCR reads. This sample has approximately 630,000 distinct CDR3 sequences, with less than 30% found just once. Material for sequencing was naive CD8+ T cells from blood, with Jurkat cell RNA spiked in. Subset reported: FACS-sorted CD8+CD4-CCR7+CD45RA+ naive T cells. The receptors come from a human donor in good health. Some libraries in this study had Jurkat cell RNA spiked in.

This clonotype appeared a few times. The chain carries TRBV5-5 and TRBJ1-1, with TRBD1 as a possible D gene (6 bases). The CDR3 extends over 15 amino acids. V shed 2 bases and J shed 0 bases, with 11 bases lying between them. Per germline, CDR1 SGHKS and CDR2 YYEKEE (reference sequence). The CDR3 sequence is CASSFPQGVNTEAFF. The CDR3 DNA follows: TGTGCCAGCAGCTTCCCACAGGGAGTGAACACTGAAGCTTTCTTT.

The sample holds a few counts of this clonotype. The junction shows a germline mismatch at one end, possibly a read error. The CDR3 DNA reads TGCGCCAGCAGCTTGGTTGGGTTCGGCGAGCGGTACTTC. Amino acid sequence: CASSLVGFGERYF. V usage is TRBV5-1 and J usage is TRBJ2-7; the D is unclear. The germline V gene encodes CDR1 SGHRS and CDR2 YFSETQ. The CDR3 has 13 amino acids.

This clonotype has ten or more counts. The V call is TRBV7-6, the J call TRBJ2-2; D remains ambiguous. The CDR3 has 12 amino acids. Deletions cut 4 bases from V and 6 bases from J, with 6 bases between. Germline-derived CDR1 and CDR2 are SGHVS and FNYEAQ. CDR3 sequence: CASSSPAGELFF. Here the CDR3 DNA reads TGTGCCAGCAGCTCCCCGGCCGGGGAGCTGTTTTTT.

In regard to this clonotype: A much larger clone is a single base away; this may be a read error. The gene calls are TRBV4-3 and TRBJ1-5; D is undetermined. This CDR3 has 18 amino acids. CDR1 and CDR2 (germline): LGHNA, YSLEER. CDR3 bases: TGCGCCAGCAGCCAAGAAGTCGACCGGGGATTCAGCAGTCAGCCCCAGCATTTT. It specifies CASSQEVDRGFSSQPQHF.

The count of this clonotype is one. The V and J genes are TRBV7-9 and TRBJ2-5, with 7 bases aligning to TRBD2. The CDR3 contains 17 residues. CDR1 is SEHNR and CDR2 is FQNEAQ in the germline V gene (reference sequence). The J segment lost 2 bases and the V segment lost 5 bases, leaving 14 bases of the junction unmatched. For the CDR3, the DNA is TGTGCCAGCAGCGCCCCCGGGGAGGGAGGTTGGCAAGAGACCCAGTACTTC. It codes for CASSAPGEGGWQETQYF.

The chain uses TRBV20-1 and TRBJ2-7; no reliable D call. Trimming took off 7 bases at V and 6 bases at J, with 13 bases between the two ends. The CDR3 is made up of 11 amino acids. Germline assignment: CDR1 DFQATT and CDR2 SNEGSKA (reference sequence). CDR3 region: CSDVQVGEQYF. Here the CDR3 DNA reads TGCAGTGACGTGCAAGTGGGCGAGCAGTACTTC.

The rearrangement joins TRBV5-6 to TRBJ1-4; D remains ambiguous. The germline V gene has CDR1 SGHDT and CDR2 YYEEEE. Trimming pared 4 bases from V and 13 bases from J, leaving 11 bases between. The CDR3 totals 11 residues. CDR3 in DNA: TGTGCCAGCAGCATCGGCCTTAGACTGTTTTTT. Its translation: CASSIGLRLFF.

This clonotype was counted ten times or more. The chain recombines TRBV27 with TRBJ1-1, with D unresolved. The length of the CDR3 is 13 residues. Trimming pared 6 bases from V and 0 bases from J, leaving 8 bases between. Germline CDR1 is MNHEY and CDR2 is SMNVEV (reference sequence). The chain's CDR3 is CASRPQMNTEAFF. The CDR3 DNA sequence: TGTGCCAGCAGGCCACAGATGAACACTGAAGCTTTCTTT.

With regard to this clonotype: A much larger clone differs by one base, so this may be a read error. The chain has TRBV20-1 and TRBJ1-1; D perhaps matches TRBD1 (5 bases). Germline values: CDR1 DFQATT, CDR2 SNEGSKA (reference sequence). Trimming left V 8 bases short and J 4 bases short, with 14 bases between. The CDR3 consists of 12 residues. CDR3 in amino acids: CSTWGGVTEAFF. The CDR3 bases are TGCAGTACCTGGGGAGGGGTCACTGAAGCTTTCTTT.

This rearrangement joins TRBV19 to TRBJ2-1, with 7 bases lining up with TRBD1. J lost 2 bases, V lost 6 bases, and 4 bases had no gene match. The germline CDR1 and CDR2 sequences are LNHDA and SQIVND (reference sequence). This CDR3 comprises 14 residues. The CDR3 spells CASSTQGAYNEQFF. The CDR3 region has the DNA TGTGCCAGTAGCACTCAGGGGGCCTACAATGAGCAGTTCTTC.

Concerning this clonotype: Compared with germline, one end of the junction differs, possibly owing to a read error. The genes are TRBV7-2 and TRBJ2-1, with D unclear. The CDR3 runs to 13 residues. Germline CDR1 SGHTA, CDR2 FQGNSA. The CDR3 spells CASRARGYNKQFF. CDR3 in DNA: TGTGCCAGCAGAGCGCGAGGTTACAATAAGCAGTTCTTC.

This clonotype turned up a few times. The V gene is TRBV19, the J gene TRBJ2-1; D possibly corresponds to TRBD2 (5 bases). Trimming pared 1 base from V and 4 bases from J, leaving 17 bases between. Looked up from germline, CDR1 is LNHDA and CDR2 is SQIVND (reference sequence). This CDR3 comprises 17 residues. CDR3 protein: CASSIGPLATLYNEQFF. The CDR3 DNA reads TGTGCCAGTAGTATAGGTCCTCTAGCTACTCTTTACAATGAGCAGTTCTTC.

The V call is TRBV19, the J call TRBJ1-4; possibly TRBD1 for D (5 bases). Trimming pared 6 bases from V and 7 bases from J, leaving 18 bases between. Germline lookup yields CDR1 LNHDA and CDR2 SQIVND (reference sequence). The CDR3 is 15 amino acids. The CDR3 is CASSPTAGGSEKLFF. CDR3 nucleotides: TGTGCCAGTAGCCCGACCGCGGGGGGATCTGAAAAACTGTTTTTT.

This clonotype was seen repeatedly, ten times or more. The CDR3 DNA reads TGTGCCAGCAGCTTAGCGGGAGGGACGAACACCGGGGAGCTGTTTTTT. This translates into CASSLAGGTNTGELFF. The chain uses TRBV11-1 and TRBJ2-2, with 7 bases fitting TRBD2. CDR1 SGHAT and CDR2 FQDESV come from the germline V gene (reference sequence). Trimming removed 0 bases from V and 0 bases from J; junction bases left unmatched: 1. The length of the CDR3 is 16 residues. Full variable domain (rest looked up from reference TRBV11-1 and TRBJ2-2): EAEVAQSPRYKITEKSQAVAFWCDPISGHATLYWYRQILGQGPELLVQFQDESVVDDSQLPKDRFSAERLKGVDSTLKIQPAELGDSAMYLCASSLAGGTNTGELFFGEGSRLTVL.

The sample holds a few counts of this clonotype. This chain links TRBV4-3 with TRBJ2-7; weak D call: TRBD1 (10 bases). This CDR3 is 17 amino acids long. Per the germline V gene, CDR1 is LGHNA and CDR2 is YSLEER. Trimming removed 4 bases from V and 7 bases from J, with 26 bases in between. The CDR3 spells CASSPRGGGQGFLEQYF. CDR3 DNA sequence: TGCGCCAGCAGCCCACGCGGGGGGGGACAGGGGTTTTTGGAGCAGTACTTC.

The V and J genes are TRBV11-2 and TRBJ2-1, with D possibly being TRBD1 (6 bases). With 5 bases removed from V and 12 bases from J, the gap between germline ends came to 17 bases. The germline V gene has CDR1 SGHAT and CDR2 FQNNGV. The CDR3 length is 13 residues. The CDR3, as DNA: TGTGCCAGCAGCCTGACAGGAATGGCTGGGCAGTTCTTC. This translates into CASSLTGMAGQFF.

In the case of this clonotype: A clone one base away is much larger, so this may be a read error. The J gene is TRBJ1-5, the V gene TRBV20-1; 7 nucleotides line up with TRBD1. CDR1 and CDR2 (germline): DFQATT, SNEGSKA (reference sequence). The CDR3 has 14 residues. V lost 1 base, J lost 9 bases, and 9 bases stayed unmatched. In DNA, the CDR3 is TGCAGTGCTAGAGGACAGGGCGTAGGTCCGCCCCAGCATTTT. As protein: CSARGQGVGPPQHF.

V gene TRBV9 combines with J gene TRBJ2-3; no definite D call. In germline, CDR1 is SGDLS, CDR2 YYNGEE. Trimming removed 0 bases at V and 4 bases at J, with 9 bases between. The CDR3 has 14 residues. CDR3 DNA sequence: TGTGCCAGCAGCGTAGACATTCTGGCAGATACGCAGTATTTT. Protein product: CASSVDILADTQYF.

This clonotype was detected a few times. The chain couples TRBV13 to TRBJ1-1; 7 positions agree with TRBD1. V was pared by 5 bases and J by 6 bases, with 9 bases of the junction left unmatched. This CDR3 comprises 14 residues. The germline CDR1 and CDR2 sequences are PRHDT and FYEKMQ (reference sequence). Here the CDR3 DNA reads TGTGCCAGCAGCGGCGACAGGGACGGGCCTGAAGCTTTCTTT. Protein sequence: CASSGDRDGPEAFF.

On this clonotype itself: Its ends do not fully match the called genes, so a read error is possible. This chain links TRBV20-1 with TRBJ2-7, with 11 bases lining up with TRBD1. The CDR3 is made up of 16 amino acids. Germline V lookup: CDR1 DFQATT, CDR2 SNEGSKA (reference sequence). Here the CDR3 DNA reads TGCGGTGCTAGTACATCCCGGACAGGGGGCATCTACGAGCAGTACTTC. Translated: CGASTSRTGGIYEQYF.

With respect to this clonotype: The junction does not match germline at one end; this may be a read error. V gene TRBV20-1 combines with J gene TRBJ2-2, with D tentatively TRBD2 (5 bases). The CDR3 is made up of 17 amino acids. Per the germline V gene, CDR1 is DFQATT and CDR2 is SNEGSKA (reference sequence). The CDR3 is CSARDYSYGENPGELFF. CDR3 sequence (DNA): TGCAGTGCTAGAGATTATAGTTACGGGGAGAACCCCGGGGAGCTGTTTTTT.

On this clonotype: A much larger clone lies a single base off, so this may be a read error. The rearrangement uses TRBV5-6 and TRBJ1-1, with unresolved D. This CDR3 spans 13 amino acids. V was cut by 0 bases and J by 10 bases, with 13 bases left in between. Germline values: CDR1 SGHDT, CDR2 YYEEEE. CDR3 amino acids: CASSLAGRRGAFF. In DNA, the CDR3 is TGTGCCAGCAGCTTGGCCGGGCGGCGTGGAGCTTTCTTT.

The table lists this clonotype with a few counts. The chain is built from TRBV6-2 or TRBV6-3 and TRBJ1-5, with a weak D call TRBD1 (5 bases). This CDR3 region has 16 residues. V lost 4 bases, J lost 1 base, and 14 bases lay in between. Germline V gene sequence: CDR1 MNHEY, CDR2 SVGEGT. Here the CDR3 DNA reads TGTGCCAGCAGTTTTGGGGGATTCCTGAGCAATCAGCCCCAGCATTTT. Translation: CASSFGGFLSNQPQHF.

This clonotype appeared many times. This chain links TRBV7-2 with TRBJ2-5, with D perhaps TRBD1 (5 bases). Deletions cut 6 bases from V and 3 bases from J, with 14 bases between. CDR1 and CDR2 (germline): SGHTA, FQGNSA. This CDR3 comprises 14 residues. The chain's CDR3 is CASSRDSREETQYF. CDR3 sequence (DNA): TGTGCCAGCAGTCGCGACAGCCGAGAAGAGACCCAGTACTTC.

The gene calls are TRBV12-3 or TRBV12-4 and TRBJ2-1; possible D gene TRBD1, 9 bases. Trimming took 5 bases from V and 13 from J, leaving 21 bases between them. The CDR3 length is 14 residues. CDR3 DNA sequence: TGTGCCAGCAGTCATACCGGGACAGGGACTAGTCAGTTCTTC. As protein: CASSHTGTGTSQFF.

Many counts were recorded for this clonotype. The chain is built from TRBV4-1 and TRBJ2-1; unclear D gene. The germline V gene has CDR1 MGHRA and CDR2 YSYEKL. The germline V and J ends were trimmed by 1 base and 10 bases, with 14 bases remaining between them. The CDR3 consists of 14 residues. CDR3 residues: CASSQVARPYEQFF. CDR3 sequence (DNA): TGCGCCAGCAGCCAAGTTGCCCGCCCGTACGAGCAGTTCTTC.

About this clonotype itself: A single base separates this from a much larger clone, so it may be a read error. The chain links TRBV6-2 or TRBV6-3 to TRBJ2-7, with D possibly TRBD1 on 5 matching bases. The V and J ends lost 4 bases and 2 bases respectively, with 12 bases between them. Per the germline V gene, CDR1 is MNHEY and CDR2 is SVGEGT. CDR3 length: 14 amino acids. The CDR3 DNA follows: TGTGCCAGCAGTTGCCCGGACATCCCCTACGAGCAGTACTTC. Amino acid sequence: CASSCPDIPYEQYF.

The genes are TRBV4-3 and TRBJ2-7; D unclear. CDR1 and CDR2 from the germline V gene are LGHNA and YSLEER. This CDR3 spans 15 amino acids. Trimming cost V 3 bases and J 2 bases, with 14 bases left between them. As DNA, the CDR3 is TGCGCCAGCAGCCAGGGAATGGCCGGGCCCTACGAGCAGTACTTC. Its protein is CASSQGMAGPYEQYF.

Concerning this clonotype: A much larger clone lies a single base off, so this may be a read error. The chain employs TRBV7-6 and TRBJ2-5, with D possibly matching TRBD2 (6 bases). Germline CDR1 and CDR2: SGHVS and FNYEAQ. The CDR3 sequence is 14 residues long. The V gene lost 5 bases and the J gene lost 7 bases, with 17 bases spanning the gap. CDR3 in DNA: TGTGCCAGCAGCCTAGACTCGGGGGAAGCGACCCAGTACTTC. This gives the protein CASSLDSGEATQYF.

The chain combines TRBV4-1 with TRBJ2-7; 10 bases are shared with TRBD2. The CDR3 has 16 residues. V lost 0 bases to trimming and J lost 2 bases; unmatched junction nucleotides: 4. The germline V gene has CDR1 MGHRA and CDR2 YSYEKL. CDR3 nucleotides: TGCGCCAGCAGCCAAGAAATAGCGGGGGGCACCTACGAGCAGTACTTC. It is translated as CASSQEIAGGTYEQYF.

The rearrangement links TRBV11-2 to TRBJ2-7; a weak D match, TRBD1 (5 bases). The V gene lost 4 bases and the J gene lost 3 bases, with 13 bases spanning the gap. The CDR3 is made up of 14 amino acids. The V gene's germline CDR1 is SGHAT and CDR2 FQNNGV. In nucleotides, the CDR3 is TGTGCCAGCAGCTGGGCGCCAGACAGCTACGAGCAGTACTTC. Its protein is CASSWAPDSYEQYF.

This clonotype was observed a few times. The gene calls are TRBV7-6 and TRBJ2-1, with 9 bases aligning to TRBD1. This CDR3 is built from 15 residues. The V gene end was trimmed by 5 bases and the J gene end by 4 bases; junction bases not matched to a gene: 6. CDR1 and CDR2 (germline): SGHVS, FNYEAQ. Written as DNA, the CDR3 is TGTGCCAGCAGCCAACCGGGACAGGGTTACAATGAGCAGTTCTTC. Translation: CASSQPGQGYNEQFF.